The entry below describes one TCR beta chain. The antigen remains unidentified. The source of the sample is a study of T-cell memory formation after mild COVID-19. Study-wide findings and caveats: Contracting CD4+ clones lay largely in CM and EM, with CD8+ ones residing in EMRA.

TCRdb passed the 5' RACE reads through MiXCR, listing each CDR3 protein once. The sample shows about 250,000 distinct CDR3 sequences, about a sixth of them seen only once. Trimming shortened V by 3 bases and J by 2 bases, and 13 bases separated the two germline ends. CDR3 length: 15 residues. V gene TRBV12-3 or TRBV12-4 combines with J gene TRBJ2-5; no reliable D call. Sequencing was carried out using PBMCs or a T cell subset sorted from them (not recorded which). The clonotype originates from a man between 18 and 35 years old who had mild COVID-19 (a few samples of this study predate the infection). Cell type and time point are not known. The DNA for the CDR3 is TGTGCCAGCAGTTTTGATTCACGGCTGCAAGAGACCCAGTACTTC. This translates into CASSFDSRLQETQYF.